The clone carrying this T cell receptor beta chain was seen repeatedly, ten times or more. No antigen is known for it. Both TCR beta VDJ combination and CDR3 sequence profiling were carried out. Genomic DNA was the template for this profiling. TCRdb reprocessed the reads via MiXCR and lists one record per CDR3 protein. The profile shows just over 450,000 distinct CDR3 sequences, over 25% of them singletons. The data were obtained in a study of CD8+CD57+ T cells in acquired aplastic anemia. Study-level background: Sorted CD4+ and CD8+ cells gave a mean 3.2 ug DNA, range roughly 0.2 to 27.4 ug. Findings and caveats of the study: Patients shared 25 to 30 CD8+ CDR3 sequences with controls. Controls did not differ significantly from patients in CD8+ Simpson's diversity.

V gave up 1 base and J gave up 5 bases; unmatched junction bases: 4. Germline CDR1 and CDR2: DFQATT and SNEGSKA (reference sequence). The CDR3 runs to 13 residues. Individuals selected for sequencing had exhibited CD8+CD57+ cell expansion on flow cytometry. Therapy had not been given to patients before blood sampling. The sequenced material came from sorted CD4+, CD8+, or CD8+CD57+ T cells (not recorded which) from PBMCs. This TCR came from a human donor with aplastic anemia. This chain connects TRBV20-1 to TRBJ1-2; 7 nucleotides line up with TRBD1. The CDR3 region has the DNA TGCAGTGCTAGAGGCCAGGGGGTATATGGCTACACCTTC. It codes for CSARGQGVYGYTF.